Below are 21 T cell receptor beta chains sequenced from a single sample in a study of radiation and T cells in renal cell carcinoma. The method was immunoSEQ multiplex PCR; TCRdb's version includes in-frame clones alone and lacks a portion of them. The sample shows roughly 90,000 clones, just under 85% of them seen only once. Time point of the sample: blood 4 weeks post-SBRT, at nephrectomy. Noted treatment: 15 Gy SBRT to primary tumor, nephrectomy 4 weeks later. The sequencing used blood, collected from a patient whose treatment included radiotherapy and nephrectomy. All receptors come from a man in his fifties with renal cell carcinoma.

This clone was detected once. V and J are TRBV28 and TRBJ1-1; TRBD1 might be the D (6 bases). Trimming pared 7 bases from V and 5 bases from J, leaving 11 bases between. CDR1 is MDHEN, CDR2 SYDVKM, per germline. The CDR3 has 12 residues. The CDR3 spells CASIPQGTEAFF. CDR3 sequence (DNA): TGTGCCAGCATCCCCCAGGGGACTGAAGCTTTCTTT.

The V gene is TRBV7-2, the J gene TRBJ2-5; 8 nucleotides agree with TRBD2. The CDR3 totals 14 residues. V lost 1 base and J lost 11; bases outside the gene matches: 9. From germline, CDR1 is SGHTA and CDR2 FQGNSA. The CDR3 reads CASSLGRLAGSQYF. The CDR3 nucleotides are TGTGCCAGCAGCTTAGGGCGCCTAGCGGGTTCTCAGTACTTC. Supplemented by reference TRBV7-2 and TRBJ2-5, the full variable domain reads GAGVSQSPSNKVTEKGKDVELRCDPISGHTALYWYRQSLGQGLEFLIYFQGNSAPDKSGLPSDRFSAERTGGSVSTLTIQRTQQEDSAVYLCASSLGRLAGSQYFGPGTRLLVL.

This chain joins TRBV27 and TRBJ1-2; possible D gene TRBD1, 5 bases. The CDR3 sequence is 15 residues long. Trimming left V 6 bases short and J 0 bases short, with 14 bases between. Germline CDR1 is MNHEY and CDR2 is SMNVEV (reference sequence). CDR3 nucleotides: TGTGCCAGCAGCACAGGACGGCCAGCTAACTATGGCTACACCTTC. This gives the protein CASSTGRPANYGYTF.

The genes are TRBV9 and TRBJ2-7; D is possibly TRBD1 or TRBD2 (5 bases each). The CDR3 has 15 amino acids. V gave up 4 bases and J gave up 5 bases, with 19 bases separating them. The V gene's germline CDR1 is SGDLS and CDR2 YYNGEE. The CDR3 sequence: CASSPRDPGANEQYF. CDR3 sequence (DNA): TGTGCCAGCAGCCCACGGGACCCCGGGGCCAACGAGCAGTACTTC.

This clone was found once. In DNA form, the CDR3 reads TGTGCCAGCAGTGGTCCAGGGTCGTACGAGCAGTACTTC. Translated: CASSGPGSYEQYF. The rearrangement uses TRBV2 and TRBJ2-7, with D possibly matching TRBD1 (5 bases). Germline-derived CDR1 and CDR2 are SNHLY and FYNNEI. This CDR3 has 13 amino acids. Between the trimmed V and J ends, which lost 4 bases and 4 bases, there was a span of 11 bases.

This chain connects TRBV5-1 to TRBJ1-3, with 9 bases identical to TRBD1. Unmatched junction bases numbered 11, after V lost 3 bases and J lost 7 bases. From germline, CDR1 is SGHRS and CDR2 YFSETQ. The CDR3 totals 16 residues. The CDR3 nucleotides read TGCGCCAGCAGCTCCTTCCCGGGACAGGGTACGAACACCATATATTTT. Amino acids: CASSSFPGQGTNTIYF.

The chain uses TRBV4-1 and TRBJ1-5; 9 bases are a match to TRBD1. The CDR3 runs 16 residues. CDR1 is MGHRA, CDR2 YSYEKL, per germline. J was trimmed by 7 bases and V by 1 base; bases with no gene match: 8. CDR3 amino acids: CASSQVVQGARQPQHF. As DNA, the CDR3 is TGCGCCAGCAGCCAAGTGGTACAGGGGGCTCGACAGCCCCAGCATTTT.

This chain joins TRBV4-3 and TRBJ1-1, with a tentative D call TRBD1 (5 bases). Trimming pared 0 bases from V and 6 bases from J, leaving 14 bases between. Looked up from germline, CDR1 is LGHNA and CDR2 is YSLEER. This CDR3 spans 15 amino acids. CDR3 loop: CASSQDHGGGAEAFF. The CDR3 region has the DNA TGCGCCAGCAGCCAAGACCACGGTGGGGGGGCTGAAGCTTTCTTT.

This chain uses TRBV7-2 with TRBJ1-6; 8 bases fit TRBD1. This CDR3 is 15 amino acids long. The junction had 3 bases not matched to a gene; V was cut back by 1 base and J by 7 bases. Germline loops: CDR1 SGHTA, CDR2 FQGNSA. Here the CDR3 reads CASSLGTGTNSPLHF. The CDR3 nucleotides are TGTGCCAGCAGCTTAGGGACAGGGACAAATTCACCCCTCCACTTT.

V and J are TRBV4-3 and TRBJ1-2; 10 bases align to TRBD1. V lost 6 bases to trimming and J lost 3 bases; unmatched junction nucleotides: 4. The CDR3 sequence is 14 residues long. The germline V gene has CDR1 LGHNA and CDR2 YSLEER. The CDR3 sequence is CASSHGQGDYGYTF. The CDR3 DNA sequence: TGCGCCAGCAGTCACGGACAGGGGGACTATGGCTACACCTTC.

This clone has only a few counts. The chain recombines TRBV12-1 with TRBJ2-2; the table's D call TRBD2 went unverified against the DNA. TRBV12-1 is annotated as a pseudogene. This CDR3 has 16 residues. The CDR3 protein is CASSSVKREWDGELFF. Here the CDR3 DNA reads TGTGCCAGCAGCTCCGTTAAGCGGGAGTGGGACGGGGAGCTGTTTTTT.

This clone has a handful of counts. The chain is built from TRBV28 and TRBJ1-5; TRBD1 might be the D (6 bases). CDR1 is MDHEN, CDR2 SYDVKM, per germline. There are 15 residues in the CDR3. Trimming removed 3 bases at V and 4 bases at J, with 13 bases between. The CDR3 coding sequence is TGTGCCAGCAGTTTGGGGACATTGAGTAATCAGCCCCAGCATTTT. Its protein is CASSLGTLSNQPQHF.

The J gene is TRBJ2-5, the V gene TRBV7-8, with D unclear. The V end lost 5 bases, the J end lost 0 bases, and 7 bases lay between the germline ends. Germline CDR1 reads SGHVS; CDR2 reads FQNEAQ. This CDR3 has 13 amino acids. The CDR3 here is CASSLNNQETQYF. CDR3 coding DNA: TGTGCCAGCAGCCTAAATAACCAAGAGACCCAGTACTTC.

This clone has more than one count but fewer than ten. The gene calls are TRBV29-1 and TRBJ2-4; 9 nucleotides align to TRBD2. J lost 9 bases, V lost 4 bases, and 4 bases had no gene match. The CDR3 loop spans 12 amino acids. Germline CDR1 SQVTM, CDR2 ANQGSEA. In DNA, the CDR3 is TGCAGCGTTGCGGCGGGAGGGACCATTCAGTACTTC. This sequence encodes CSVAAGGTIQYF.

The rearrangement uses TRBV18 and TRBJ2-6, with D hard to call. V lost 2 bases to trimming and J lost 0 bases, with 11 bases between them. CDR1 and CDR2 from the germline V gene are KGHSH and LQKENI. CDR3 size: 17 residues. Here the CDR3 DNA reads TGTGCCAGCTCACCAGGTAAAGGGAACTCTGGGGCCAACGTCCTGACTTTC. Residues: CASSPGKGNSGANVLTF.

The genes are TRBV7-3 and TRBJ2-2, with no clear D. V lost 5 bases and J 0 bases, leaving 13 bases between the germline ends. This CDR3 spans 16 amino acids. Germline V gives CDR1 SGHTA, CDR2 FQGTGA. The CDR3 bases are TGTGCCAGCAGCCCCAAACAGAGAACGAACACCGGGGAGCTGTTTTTT. Translation: CASSPKQRTNTGELFF.

The chain employs TRBV5-1 and TRBJ2-5, with D perhaps matching TRBD2 (6 bases). Trimming left V 0 bases short and J 3 bases short, with 9 bases between. The germline V gene encodes CDR1 SGHRS and CDR2 YFSETQ. The CDR3 is made up of 14 amino acids. The CDR3 region is CASSLARGEETQYF. CDR3 bases: TGCGCCAGCAGCTTGGCCCGCGGGGAAGAGACCCAGTACTTC.

The gene calls are TRBV18 and TRBJ2-3, with D perhaps given as TRBD1 or TRBD2 (5 bases each). The CDR3 extends over 15 amino acids. The germline V and J ends were trimmed by 4 bases and 6 bases, with 17 bases remaining between them. The V gene's germline CDR1 is KGHSH and CDR2 LQKENI. In DNA form, the CDR3 reads TGTGCCAGCTCACAAAATCGTGGGGACCGGGATACGCAGTATTTT. The encoded protein is CASSQNRGDRDTQYF. Filled out from reference TRBV18 and TRBJ2-3, the complete variable domain reads NAGVMQNPRHLVRRRGQEARLRCSPMKGHSHVYWYRQLPEEGLKFMVYLQKENIIDESGMPKERFSAEFPKEGPSILRIQQVVRGDSAAYFCASSQNRGDRDTQYFGPGTRLTVL.

This chain links TRBV7-9 with TRBJ2-3; possible D gene TRBD2, 6 bases. The CDR3 spans 17 residues. Germline lookup yields CDR1 SEHNR and CDR2 FQNEAQ (reference sequence). V gave up 0 bases and J gave up 1 base, with 14 bases separating them. CDR3 amino acids: CASSLAGGIGRTDTQYF. CDR3 sequence (DNA): TGTGCCAGCAGCTTAGCGGGAGGTATTGGCCGCACAGATACGCAGTATTTT.

V and J are TRBV6-5 and TRBJ2-3; D might be TRBD1 (6 bases). The CDR3 extends over 14 amino acids. V lost 4 bases, J lost 5 bases, and 13 bases lay in between. Germline CDR1 is MNHEY and CDR2 is SVGAGI. The chain's CDR3 is CASSSDRYEDTQYF. CDR3 sequence (DNA): TGTGCCAGCAGTTCCGACAGGTACGAAGATACGCAGTATTTT.

The chain recombines TRBV30 with TRBJ2-7; D not resolved. The CDR3 sequence is 11 residues long. Between the trimmed V and J ends, which lost 1 base and 9 bases, there was a span of 10 bases. CDR1 and CDR2 (germline): GTSNPN, SVGIG (reference sequence). The CDR3 sequence: CAWSDPSRQYF. The DNA of the CDR3 is TGTGCCTGGAGTGACCCCTCGCGGCAGTACTTC.